The clone carrying this T cell receptor (beta chain) is labeled medium-sized based on frequency. No antigen is known for it. TRB rearrangements were amplified by touch-down multiplex PCR with mixed TRB-A/B primers. TCRdb reworked the multiplex PCR reads into one entry per CDR3 protein, no DNA. Recorded here are about 4,300 distinct CDR3 sequences; the top ten clones represent around 20%. This sample is drawn from a study of T cell clusters in autoimmune cytopenias. Study outcomes and limitations: TRB repertoire shifts in secondary cytopenia and chronic lymphocytic leukemia mostly reflected lymphoma, not autoimmunity. The cluster-lack signature was not seen for secondary cytopenia versus chronic lymphocytic leukemia. Primary autoimmune cytopenia patients seemingly lacked the physiological T cell clusters found in healthy donors.

Germline CDR1 and CDR2: MNHEY and SVGAGI. The CDR3 covers 15 residues. Each sample's input was about 250 ng genomic DNA, 38,000 or so genome equivalents. The receptor comes from a human donor with an autoimmune cytopenia or autoimmune hepatitis (not recorded which). The sequenced sample consisted of peripheral blood. The gene calls are TRBV6-5 and TRBJ1-3. The CDR3 here is CASSYGESSGNTIYF.